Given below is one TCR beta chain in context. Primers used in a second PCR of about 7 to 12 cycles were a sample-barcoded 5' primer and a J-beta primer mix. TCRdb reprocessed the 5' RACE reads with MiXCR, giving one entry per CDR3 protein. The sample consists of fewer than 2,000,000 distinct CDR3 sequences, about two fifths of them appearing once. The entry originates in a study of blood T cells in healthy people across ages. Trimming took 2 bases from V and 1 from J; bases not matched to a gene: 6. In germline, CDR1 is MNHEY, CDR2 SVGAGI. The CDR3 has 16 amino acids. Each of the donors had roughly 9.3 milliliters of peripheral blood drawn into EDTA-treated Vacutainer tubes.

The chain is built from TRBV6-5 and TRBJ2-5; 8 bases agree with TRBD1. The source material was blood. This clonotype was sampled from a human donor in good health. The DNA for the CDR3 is TGTGCCAGCAGTTACCAGGGGGCCCAGGGCCAAGAGACCCAGTACTTC. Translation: CASSYQGAQGQETQYF.